This paragraph reports one T cell receptor beta chain. This clone was seen only a few times. The antigen this receptor binds is unknown. No base quality values were provided; no much bigger clone lies one nucleotide off. TCRbeta CDR3 regions were amplified from genomic DNA by means of the immunoSEQ Assay, a bias-controlled multiplex PCR. Processing in the source paper ran as follows. Nucleated cell counts per sample were estimated from amplification of reference gene primers within the assay. To quantify the absolute abundance of each unique TCRbeta CDR3 rearrangement, sequence reads were collapsed and filtered. For each sample, productive Simpson clonality was calculated as the square root of Simpson's diversity index over productive rearrangements. Held by TCRdb, this immuneACCESS table contains in-frame sequences only and omits some clones. Under half of the omission traces to an unresolved V gene where checked; the cause of the rest is unknown. The V and J calls and clone size were taken over from that table, and D and trimming were inferred from the DNA. The sample profile shows 310,000 or so clones; approximately 91% of them were found once. The leading ten clones occupy 11% of the sample.

The sample is drawn from a study of blood T cell repertoires in COVID-19 (TCRdb year 2020). About the study as a whole: The collaborator samples originated in the United States, Italy and Spain and spanned the acute and convalescent phases of COVID-19. The samples were drawn from the first 160 participants of the ongoing ImmuneRACE study and from some 1,300 subjects provided by 6 global collaborators. The prospective study material was composed of cDNA or gDNA derived from T cells, B-cell-depleted T cells, or PBMCs. The repertoires were released in a freely available public database intended as a resource for research on the immune response to SARS-CoV-2. Where available, HLA class I and class II types were obtained from metadata supplied by the sample provider rather than from assay-based typing. The dataset comprised deeply sampled blood TCRbeta repertoires from subjects exposed to, actively infected with, or recovered from COVID-19. Nearly every sample came with metadata listing a de-identified subject ID, COVID-19 status, age in years and sex. On the study overall, not on this receptor specifically: The amount of clinical and demographic metadata varied by source and participant and was provided uncurated.

Via the germline V gene, CDR1 is MGHRA and CDR2 YSYEKL. The CDR3 goes from the cysteine to the phenylalanine over 16 residues. Only the CDR3 part of the read is kept: 48 bases, read in frame from the first base. The trim is 0 bases for V and 4 bases for J, with a gap of 12 bases between the germline ends. One collaborating source in Seattle enrolled patients during active infection and followed them longitudinally through the course of disease. Whole blood was collected in K2EDTA tubes by collaborating institutions according to the institutions' own protocols. For TCRbeta analysis, collaborators shipped samples as frozen whole blood, isolated PBMCs, or DNA extracted from either of those sample types.

This receptor was identified in a woman aged 25 to 45 with COVID-19, enrolled during active disease. The sequenced material came from peripheral blood. The rearrangement combines TRBV4-1 with TRBJ2-2, with a weak D call of TRBD1 (6 bases match). In nucleotides, the sequence is TGCGCCAGCAGCCAAGAATCAGGGGCTCTCACCGGGGAGCTGTTTTTT. This translates into CASSQESGALTGELFF.